The clone carrying this T cell receptor (beta chain) occurred a few times. These data originate in a study of blood T cell repertoires in COVID-19. Across the whole study: Acute and convalescent COVID-19 samples came from the United States, Italy and Spain. In each case, the material was cDNA or gDNA derived from T cells, B-cell-depleted T cells, or PBMCs.

Authors' analysis steps: Estimated nucleated cell counts came from reference gene primer amplification. The method was immunoSEQ multiplex PCR; TCRdb's version includes in-frame clones alone and lacks a portion of them. V and J calls and clone size follow that table, whereas D and trimming were derived from the DNA. The sample yields 50,000 to 75,000 clones, around three quarters seen once. V lost 2 bases to trimming and J lost 10 bases; unmatched junction nucleotides: 6. This CDR3 region has 16 residues. Germline CDR1 and CDR2: LGHDT and YNNKEL (reference sequence). Sample: peripheral blood. The TCR comes from a human donor in a cohort sampled during active COVID-19. The V and J genes are TRBV3-1 (or the pseudogene TRBV3-2) and TRBJ2-1, with 15 bases that match TRBD2. This CDR3 reads CASSQRTSGGAREQFF. DNA for the CDR3: TGTGCCAGCAGCCAAAGGACTAGCGGGGGGGCTCGGGAGCAGTTCTTC.